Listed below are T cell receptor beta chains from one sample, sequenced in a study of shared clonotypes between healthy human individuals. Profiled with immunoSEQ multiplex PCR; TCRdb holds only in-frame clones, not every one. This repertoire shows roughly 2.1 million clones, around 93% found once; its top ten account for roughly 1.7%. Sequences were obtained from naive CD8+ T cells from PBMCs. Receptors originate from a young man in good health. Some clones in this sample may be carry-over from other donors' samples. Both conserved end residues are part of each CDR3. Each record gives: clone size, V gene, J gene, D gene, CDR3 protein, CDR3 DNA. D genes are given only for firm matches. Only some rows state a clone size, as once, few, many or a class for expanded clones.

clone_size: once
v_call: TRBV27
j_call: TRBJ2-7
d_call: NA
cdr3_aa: CASSLVRELYEQYF
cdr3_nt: TGTGCCAGCAGTTTGGTACGGGAGTTGTACGAGCAGTACTTC

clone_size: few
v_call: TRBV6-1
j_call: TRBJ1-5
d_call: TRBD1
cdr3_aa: CASRLDRNQPQHF
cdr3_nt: TGTGCCAGCAGATTGGACAGGAATCAGCCCCAGCATTTT

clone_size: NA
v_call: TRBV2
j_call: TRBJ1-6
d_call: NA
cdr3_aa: CASSLLRGASNSPLHF
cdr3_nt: TGTGCCAGCAGTCTCCTAAGAGGGGCTTCTAATTCACCCCTCCACTTT

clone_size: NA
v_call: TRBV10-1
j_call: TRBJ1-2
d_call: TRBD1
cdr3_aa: CASGPTGTNYGYTF
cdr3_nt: TGCGCCAGCGGCCCGACAGGGACTAACTATGGCTACACCTTC

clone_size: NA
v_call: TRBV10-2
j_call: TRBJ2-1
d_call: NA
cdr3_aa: CASSEWAGSEQFF
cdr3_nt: TGCGCCAGCAGTGAGTGGGCGGGGTCTGAGCAGTTCTTC

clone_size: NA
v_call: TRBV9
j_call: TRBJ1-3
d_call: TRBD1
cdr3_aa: CASSAHRGPGNTIYF
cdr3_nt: TGTGCCAGCAGCGCCCACAGGGGCCCTGGAAACACCATATATTTT

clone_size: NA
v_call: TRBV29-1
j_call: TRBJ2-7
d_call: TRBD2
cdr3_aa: CSVLSASGSYEQYF
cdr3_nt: TGCAGCGTCCTTAGCGCTAGCGGGAGCTACGAGCAGTACTTC

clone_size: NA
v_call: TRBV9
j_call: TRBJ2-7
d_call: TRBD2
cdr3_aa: CASSVTSGTYEQYF
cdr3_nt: TGTGCCAGCAGCGTGACTAGCGGGACCTACGAGCAGTACTTC

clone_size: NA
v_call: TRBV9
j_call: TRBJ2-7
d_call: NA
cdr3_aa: CASSVEIRTYEQYF
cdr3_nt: TGTGCCAGCAGCGTAGAAATCCGGACCTACGAGCAGTACTTC

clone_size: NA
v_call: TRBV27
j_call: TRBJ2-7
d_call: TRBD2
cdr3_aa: CASSLSGMVHEQYF
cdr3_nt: TGTGCCAGCAGTTTGAGCGGGATGGTCCACGAGCAGTACTTC

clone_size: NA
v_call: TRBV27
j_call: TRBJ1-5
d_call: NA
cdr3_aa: CASSLGGDQPQHF
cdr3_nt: TGTGCCAGCAGTTTGGGGGGAGATCAGCCCCAGCATTTT

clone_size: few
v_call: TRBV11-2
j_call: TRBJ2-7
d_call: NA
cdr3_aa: CASSLGAYEQYF
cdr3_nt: TGTGCCAGCAGCTTGGGCGCCTACGAGCAGTACTTC

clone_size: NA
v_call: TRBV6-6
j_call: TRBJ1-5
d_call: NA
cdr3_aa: CASTLEHSRNQPQHF
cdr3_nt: TGTGCCAGCACCCTGGAGCACAGCCGCAATCAGCCCCAGCATTTT

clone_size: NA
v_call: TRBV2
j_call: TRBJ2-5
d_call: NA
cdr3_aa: CASSGEVTGAETQYF
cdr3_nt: TGTGCCAGCAGTGGGGAGGTAACGGGAGCGGAGACCCAGTACTTC

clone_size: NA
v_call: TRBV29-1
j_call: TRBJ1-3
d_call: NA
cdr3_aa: CSVRDSGNTIYF
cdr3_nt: TGCAGCGTTAGAGACTCTGGAAACACCATATATTTT

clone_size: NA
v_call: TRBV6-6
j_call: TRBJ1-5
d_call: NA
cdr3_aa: CASTLTGYSNQPQHF
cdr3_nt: TGTGCCAGCACCCTTACGGGGTATAGCAATCAGCCCCAGCATTTT

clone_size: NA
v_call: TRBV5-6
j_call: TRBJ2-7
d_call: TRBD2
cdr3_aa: CASSLAGQGLRLEQYF
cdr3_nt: TGTGCCAGCAGCTTGGCCGGGCAGGGACTACGGCTCGAGCAGTACTTC

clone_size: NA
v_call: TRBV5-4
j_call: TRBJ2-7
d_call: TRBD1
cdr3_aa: CASSLRPGQGYEQYF
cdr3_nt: TGTGCCAGCAGCTTGCGCCCGGGACAGGGCTACGAGCAGTACTTC

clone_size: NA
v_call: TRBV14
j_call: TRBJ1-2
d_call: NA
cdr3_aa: CASSQGFRSGYTF
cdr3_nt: TGTGCCAGCAGCCAGGGATTCCGGAGTGGCTACACCTTC

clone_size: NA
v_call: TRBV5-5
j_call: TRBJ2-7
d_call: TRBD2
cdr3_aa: CASSLTRDYPYEQYF
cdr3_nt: TGTGCCAGCAGCTTGACCCGGGACTACCCCTACGAGCAGTACTTC

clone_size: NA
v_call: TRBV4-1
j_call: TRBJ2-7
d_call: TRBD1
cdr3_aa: CASSQEGRGQGAPGQYF
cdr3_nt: TGCGCCAGCAGCCAAGAGGGGAGGGGACAGGGGGCGCCCGGGCAGTACTTC

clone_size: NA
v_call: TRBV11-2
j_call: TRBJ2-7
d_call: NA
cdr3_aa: CASSLLQVTYEQYF
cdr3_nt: TGTGCCAGCAGCTTATTACAGGTAACCTACGAGCAGTACTTC

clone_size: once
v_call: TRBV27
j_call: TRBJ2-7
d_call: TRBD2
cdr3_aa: CASSLTPLAGISYEQYF
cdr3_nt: TGTGCCAGCAGTTTGACCCCCCTAGCGGGGATCTCCTACGAGCAGTACTTC

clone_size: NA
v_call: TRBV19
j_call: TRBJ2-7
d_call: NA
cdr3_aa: CASSIGDRDSREEQYF
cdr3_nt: TGTGCCAGTAGTATTGGGGACCGGGACAGTCGGGAGGAGCAGTACTTC

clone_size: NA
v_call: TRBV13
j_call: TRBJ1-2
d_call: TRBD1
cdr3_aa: CASSGEGDRGYGYTF
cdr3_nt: TGTGCCAGCAGCGGAGAGGGGGACAGGGGCTATGGCTACACCTTC